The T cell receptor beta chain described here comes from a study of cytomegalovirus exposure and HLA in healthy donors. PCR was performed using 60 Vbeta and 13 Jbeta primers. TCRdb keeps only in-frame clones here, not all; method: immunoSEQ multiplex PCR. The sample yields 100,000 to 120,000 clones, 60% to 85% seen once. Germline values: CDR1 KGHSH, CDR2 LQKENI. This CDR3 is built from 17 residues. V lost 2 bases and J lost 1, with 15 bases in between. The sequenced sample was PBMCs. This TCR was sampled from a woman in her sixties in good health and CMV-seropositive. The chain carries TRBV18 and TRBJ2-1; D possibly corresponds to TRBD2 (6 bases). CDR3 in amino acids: CASSPSTGVGSYNEQFF. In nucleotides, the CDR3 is TGTGCCAGCTCACCATCGACGGGAGTGGGATCCTACAATGAGCAGTTCTTC. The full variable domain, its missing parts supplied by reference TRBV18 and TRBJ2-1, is NAGVMQNPRHLVRRRGQEARLRCSPMKGHSHVYWYRQLPEEGLKFMVYLQKENIIDESGMPKERFSAEFPKEGPSILRIQQVVRGDSAAYFCASSPSTGVGSYNEQFFGPGTRLTVL.